The rows below give T cell receptor beta chains drawn from one sample of a study of OX40 agonist ivuxolimab in advanced cancers. Profiling relied on immunoSEQ multiplex PCR, and the TCRdb table lists in-frame clones only, not all of them. Here the sample spans tens of thousands of clones, roughly four fifths being singletons. The material sequenced was CD4+ or CD8+ T cells sorted from blood, taken in a trial of the OX40 agonist ivuxolimab. These receptors came from an adult with an advanced solid tumor such as melanoma, head and neck, liver or kidney cancer. Each CDR3 is given with its conserved first and last residue. The D gene is left open where the match is weak. Size is stated for part of the rows, as once, few or many counts, or as a class when the clone is expanded.

j_gene | v_gene | d_gene | abundance | CDR3nt | CDR3aa
TRBJ1-6 | TRBV18 | NA | NA | TGTGCCAGCTCACCACCGGGGGGATCTAGTAATTCACCCCTCCACTTT | CASSPPGGSSNSPLHF
TRBJ2-7 | TRBV4-3 | TRBD2 | NA | TGCGCCAGCAGCCAAGATGGGGGGACTAGCTACGAGCAGTACTTC | CASSQDGGTSYEQYF
TRBJ2-5 | TRBV30 | NA | few | TGTGCCTGGAGTAAGGGATCGGAGACCCAGTACTTC | CAWSKGSETQYF
TRBJ2-7 | TRBV7-2 | NA | NA | TGTGCCAGCAGCTTAGCAGGTAGCGGCTACGAGCAGTACTTC | CASSLAGSGYEQYF
TRBJ2-5 | TRBV6-6 | TRBD1 | NA | TGTGCCAGCAGCCGGACAGGGCAAGAGACCCAGTACTTC | CASSRTGQETQYF
TRBJ2-3 | TRBV7-6 | NA | NA | TGTGCCAGCAGCATGATTGGGGGACGCACAGATACGCAGTATTTT | CASSMIGGRTDTQYF
TRBJ1-1 | TRBV5-4 | NA | NA | TGTGCCAGCAGCTTGGCGGCAGGGGCTGGGGGCACTGAAGCTTTCTTT | CASSLAAGAGGTEAFF
TRBJ2-5 | TRBV25-1 | NA | NA | TGTGCCAGCAGCCCCCTGGGAGAGACCCAGTACTTC | CASSPLGETQYF
TRBJ1-2 | TRBV15 | NA | NA | TGTGCCACCAGGACAGAGGATGGCTACACCTTC | CATRTEDGYTF
TRBJ2-5 | TRBV2 | NA | NA | TGTGCCTGTTCCCGGGAAACTCGGGGGGAGACCCAGTACTTC | CACSRETRGETQYF
TRBJ2-3 | TRBV5-1 | TRBD2 | NA | TGCGCCAGCAGCTCAAGGAGCGGGGGGGCCGGTGTTACAAATACGCAGTATTTT | CASSSRSGGAGVTNTQYF
TRBJ1-2 | TRBV28 | NA | NA | TGTGCCAGCAGTTCCCTGACAGTAAACTATGGCTACACCTTC | CASSSLTVNYGYTF
TRBJ1-1 | TRBV7-2 | NA | NA | TGTGCCAGCAGCTTAGAACTGCCCACTGAAGCTTTCTTT | CASSLELPTEAFF
TRBJ1-2 | TRBV5-4 | NA | NA | TGTGCCAGCAGCCTCCCCGGGACAAAAGGCTACACCTTC | CASSLPGTKGYTF
TRBJ2-2 | TRBV5-5 | NA | NA | TGTGCCAGCAGCCCAGCGACCGGGGAGCTGTTTTTT | CASSPATGELFF
TRBJ1-3 | TRBV19 | TRBD1 | NA | TGTGCCAGTAGTATGATGATTTGGGACAGCTCTGGAAACACCATATATTTT | CASSMMIWDSSGNTIYF
TRBJ2-6 | TRBV11-1 | NA | NA | TGTGCCAGCAGCCCCGCTAGAGCTGGGGCCAACGTCCTGACTTTC | CASSPARAGANVLTF
TRBJ2-7 | TRBV5-4 | NA | NA | TGTGCCAGCAGCTTTGATTATTCGTACGAGCAGTACTTC | CASSFDYSYEQYF
TRBJ1-1 | TRBV19 | NA | NA | TGTGCCAGTAAAGCGGGGCAGCAATTGAACACTGAAGCTTTCTTT | CASKAGQQLNTEAFF
TRBJ2-2 | TRBV6-1 | NA | NA | TGTGCCAGCAGTACATCCGGGCCCGGGGAGCTGTTTTTT | CASSTSGPGELFF
TRBJ2-5 | TRBV19 | NA | NA | TGTGCCAGTAGACCGGCAAGACTACAAGAGACCCAGTACTTC | CASRPARLQETQYF
TRBJ1-5 | TRBV12-5 | NA | NA | TGTGCTAGTGGTTTGGAGGGACAAGGCAATCAGCCCCAGCATTTT | CASGLEGQGNQPQHF
TRBJ2-5 | TRBV5-5 | NA | NA | TGTGCCAGCAGCTTGGTGGACAGACAAGAGACCCAGTACTTC | CASSLVDRQETQYF
TRBJ1-3 | TRBV28 | NA | few | TGTGCCAGCAGTCCGCCCGACTCTAGCTCTGGAAACACCATATATTTT | CASSPPDSSSGNTIYF
TRBJ2-7 | TRBV5-1 | NA | NA | TGCGCCAGCAGCTTGGGCCGGGAGCCCTCCTACGAGCAGTACTTC | CASSLGREPSYEQYF
TRBJ2-2 | TRBV10-3 | NA | once | TGTGCCATCAGCGAGATACCGAACACCGGGGAGCTGTTTTTT | CAISEIPNTGELFF
TRBJ2-3 | TRBV29-1 | TRBD1 | NA | TGCAGCACCGGGACAGGGGGCTTCTCGCAGTATTTT | CSTGTGGFSQYF
TRBJ2-2 | TRBV4-3 | TRBD1 | NA | TGCGCCAGCAGCCACGAGGGGGCCGTCGGGGAGCTGTTTTTT | CASSHEGAVGELFF
TRBJ2-7 | TRBV9 | NA | few | TGTGCCAGCAGCGTAGGTCCCCGATTCGAGCAGTACTTC | CASSVGPRFEQYF
TRBJ1-4 | TRBV2 | TRBD1 | NA | TGTGCCAGCAACAGACAGGGGTATGTCGAAAAACTGTTTTTT | CASNRQGYVEKLFF
TRBJ1-3 | TRBV27 | TRBD1 | NA | TGTGCCACCCCCCCGACAGGGCCCTCTGGAAACACCATATATTTT | CATPPTGPSGNTIYF
TRBJ2-1 | TRBV19 | TRBD2 | NA | TGTGCCAGTAGTATAATGGGAGGGGATGGGGATGAGCAGTTCTTC | CASSIMGGDGDEQFF
TRBJ2-6 | TRBV19 | NA | NA | TGTGCCAGTAGGGGCGGGGCCAACGTCCTGACTTTC | CASRGGANVLTF
TRBJ2-2 | TRBV18 | NA | NA | TGTGCCAGCTCACAGGGACCCTCAAACACCGGGGAGCTGTTTTTT | CASSQGPSNTGELFF
TRBJ1-5 | TRBV15 | NA | NA | TGTGCCACCAGCAGTGATCCAGGGAGCAATCAGCCCCAGCATTTT | CATSSDPGSNQPQHF
TRBJ2-7 | TRBV7-2 | TRBD1 | NA | TGTGCCAGCAGTCATACCCCAGGGGGCCTAAACTACGAGCAGTACTTC | CASSHTPGGLNYEQYF
TRBJ1-2 | TRBV29-1 | NA | NA | TGCAGCGTTGTTGGACCGGGCGGAGGCTACACCTTC | CSVVGPGGGYTF
TRBJ2-1 | TRBV7-3 | TRBD1 | NA | TGTGCCAGCAGCTTAGTAGGGGGCGGCTACAATGAGCAGTTCTTC | CASSLVGGGYNEQFF
TRBJ2-2 | TRBV6-5 | NA | NA | TGTGCCAGCACTTTAACGATGAACACCGGGGAGCTGTTTTTT | CASTLTMNTGELFF
TRBJ2-7 | TRBV2 | NA | NA | TGTGCCAGCACCGCAGTGGGTGGGCGCGAGCAGTACTTC | CASTAVGGREQYF
TRBJ2-3 | TRBV5-5 | TRBD1 | NA | TGTGCCAGCAGCCCCGGGACAGGGATAGATACGCAGTATTTT | CASSPGTGIDTQYF
TRBJ1-3 | TRBV9 | NA | once | TGTGCCAGCAGCGTAGTACCGCGACAGGTTAGAAACACCATATATTTT | CASSVVPRQVRNTIYF